This TCR beta chain comes out of a study of CD8 T cells in ankylosing spondylitis. A quantitative 5'-RACE method, one with molecular barcodes, was used to make TCR beta libraries. TCRdb itself ran the 5' RACE reads through MiXCR, one entry per CDR3 protein. This table holds around 130,000 distinct CDR3 sequences, roughly 9% found once. There are 13 residues in the CDR3. Germline V gene data show CDR1 as SGHNT and CDR2 as YENEEA. The V end was cut by 1 base, the J end by 0 bases, with 4 bases between. The table lists this clonotype with many counts. This clonotype originated in a male donor with ankylosing spondylitis or in good health (not recorded which). The sample was blood, either unsorted or a sorted T cell fraction (not recorded which). The chain couples TRBV11-3 to TRBJ2-7; D is unresolved. In DNA form, the CDR3 reads TGTGCCAGCAGCTTAGCCGCCTCCTACGAGCAGTACTTC. Translating it yields CASSLAASYEQYF.